The rows below give T cell receptor beta chains drawn from one sample of a study of T cell changes during pregnancy in multiple sclerosis. Clones were sequenced by immunoSEQ multiplex PCR, and TCRdb holds only the in-frame ones, with some missing. The repertoire holds roughly 93,000 clones, with 85% to 95% as singletons. Sequences were derived from peripheral blood, sampled in the first trimester of pregnancy. These receptors came from a female donor in good health, enrolled as a control in a pregnancy study. Each CDR3 is given with its conserved first and last residue. A D gene is named only where the DNA matches it firmly.

CASRLGHGTGELFF	TGCGCCAGCAGGTTGGGGCATGGCACCGGGGAGCTGTTTTTT	14	TRBV4-1	TRBJ2-2	-
CASSVLAEGGTQYF	TGTGCCAGCAGCGTCCTAGCGGAGGGTGGCACCCAGTACTTC	14	TRBV9	TRBJ2-5	TRBD2
CASSQGSRDRLPDTQYF	TGCGCCAGCAGCCAAGGGAGCCGGGACAGGCTCCCCGATACGCAGTATTTT	17	TRBV4-3	TRBJ2-3	TRBD1
CASSPGAGATAGANVLTF	TGTGCCAGCTCACCAGGGGCAGGGGCAACGGCTGGGGCCAACGTCCTGACTTTC	18	TRBV18	TRBJ2-6	-
CASRNPGQTLEQYF	TGTGCCAGCAGAAACCCGGGACAGACCCTCGAGCAGTACTTC	14	TRBV6-5	TRBJ2-7	TRBD1
CASSEAPEFYEQYF	TGTGCCAGCAGTGAAGCGCCGGAGTTCTACGAGCAGTACTTC	14	TRBV6-1	TRBJ2-7	-
CASRREGGETEAFF	TGTGCCAGCAGGCGTGAAGGAGGGGAAACTGAAGCTTTCTTT	14	TRBV6-4	TRBJ1-1	-
CASSLGGTEKLFF	TGTGCCAGCAGTTTGGGGGGGACTGAAAAACTGTTTTTT	13	TRBV28	TRBJ1-4	-
CASQGQGDEQYF	TGTGCCAGCCAGGGACAGGGGGACGAGCAGTACTTC	12	TRBV6-6	TRBJ2-7	TRBD1
CATRITGGYEQYF	TGTGCCACCAGGATTACCGGGGGCTACGAGCAGTACTTC	13	TRBV15	TRBJ2-7	-
CASSHLAADEQYF	TGTGCCAGCAGCCATCTAGCCGCCGACGAGCAGTACTTC	13	TRBV11-3	TRBJ2-7	-
CASSLSPGTEAFF	TGTGCCAGCAGCTTAAGTCCGGGGACTGAAGCTTTCTTT	13	TRBV7-3	TRBJ1-1	-